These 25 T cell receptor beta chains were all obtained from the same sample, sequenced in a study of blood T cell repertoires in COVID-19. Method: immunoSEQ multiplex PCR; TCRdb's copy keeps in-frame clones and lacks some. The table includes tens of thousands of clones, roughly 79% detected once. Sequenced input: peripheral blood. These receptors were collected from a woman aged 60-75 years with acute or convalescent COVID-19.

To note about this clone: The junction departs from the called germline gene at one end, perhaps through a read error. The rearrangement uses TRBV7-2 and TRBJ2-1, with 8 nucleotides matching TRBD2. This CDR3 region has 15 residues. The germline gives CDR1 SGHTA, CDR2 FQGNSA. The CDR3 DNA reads TGTGCCAGCAGCCTTTATTTTCCCGGGAGGGAACGGGAGATCTTC. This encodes CASSLYFPGREREIF.

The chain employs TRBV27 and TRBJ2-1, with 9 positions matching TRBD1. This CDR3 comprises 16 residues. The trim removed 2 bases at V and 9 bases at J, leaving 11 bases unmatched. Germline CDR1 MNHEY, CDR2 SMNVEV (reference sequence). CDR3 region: CASSLHGTGPRFEQFF. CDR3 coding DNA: TGTGCCAGCAGTTTACATGGGACAGGGCCCCGCTTTGAGCAGTTCTTC.

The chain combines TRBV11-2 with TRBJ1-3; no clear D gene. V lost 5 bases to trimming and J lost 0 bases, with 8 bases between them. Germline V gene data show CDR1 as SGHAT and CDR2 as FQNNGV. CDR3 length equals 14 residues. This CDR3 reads CASSPQLSGNTIYF. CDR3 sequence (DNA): TGTGCCAGCAGCCCACAGCTCTCTGGAAACACCATATATTTT.

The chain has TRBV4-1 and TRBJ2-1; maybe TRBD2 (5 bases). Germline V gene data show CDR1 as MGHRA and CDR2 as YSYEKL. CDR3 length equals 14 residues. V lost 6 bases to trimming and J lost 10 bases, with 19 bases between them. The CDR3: CASRPGSGDLEQFF. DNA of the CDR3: TGCGCCAGCAGACCAGGAAGCGGAGACTTAGAGCAGTTCTTC.

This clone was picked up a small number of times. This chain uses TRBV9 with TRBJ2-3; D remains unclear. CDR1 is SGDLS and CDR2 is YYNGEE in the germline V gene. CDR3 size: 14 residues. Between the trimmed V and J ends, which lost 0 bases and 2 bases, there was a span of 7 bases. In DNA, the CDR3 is TGTGCCAGCAGCGTAGAATTTAACACAGATACGCAGTATTTT. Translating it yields CASSVEFNTDTQYF.

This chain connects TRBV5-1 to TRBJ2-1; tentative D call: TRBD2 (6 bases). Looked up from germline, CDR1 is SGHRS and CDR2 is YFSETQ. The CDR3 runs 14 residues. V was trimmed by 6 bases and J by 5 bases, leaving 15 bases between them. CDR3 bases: TGCGCCAGCAAAGGGGAGGTGGGTGACAATGAGCAGTTCTTC. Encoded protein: CASKGEVGDNEQFF.

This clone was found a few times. The CDR3 DNA reads TGTGCCAGTGCGGGACTAGCGGCAGAAAACTCCTACGAGCAGTACTTC. Protein product: CASAGLAAENSYEQYF. The chain combines TRBV19 with TRBJ2-7; 11 bases are a match to TRBD2. CDR3 size: 16 residues. V shed 8 bases and J 0 bases; nucleotides not matched to a gene: 9. Germline CDR1 LNHDA, CDR2 SQIVND (reference sequence).

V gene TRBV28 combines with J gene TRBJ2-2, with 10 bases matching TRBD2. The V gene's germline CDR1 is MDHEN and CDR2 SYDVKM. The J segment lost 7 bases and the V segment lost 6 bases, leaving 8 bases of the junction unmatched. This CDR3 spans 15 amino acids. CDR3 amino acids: CASSQAGGRFGELFF. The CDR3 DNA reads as TGTGCCAGCAGCCAAGCGGGGGGGCGGTTCGGGGAGCTGTTTTTT.

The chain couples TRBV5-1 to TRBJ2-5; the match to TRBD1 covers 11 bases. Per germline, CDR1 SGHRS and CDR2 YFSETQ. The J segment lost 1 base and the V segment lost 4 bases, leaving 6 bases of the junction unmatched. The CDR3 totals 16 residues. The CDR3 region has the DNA TGCGCCAGCAGCGCGGGACAGGGGGGAACCCAAGAGACCCAGTACTTC. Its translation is CASSAGQGGTQETQYF.

This chain's CDR3 is CASSLEVAGSGTGELFF. CDR3 DNA: TGCGCCAGCAGCTTGGAGGTGGCAGGGTCTGGCACCGGGGAGCTGTTTTTT. The rearrangement uses TRBV5-1 and TRBJ2-2; TRBD1 is a possible D gene (5 bases). V lost 0 bases and J 4 bases, leaving 16 bases between the germline ends. From germline, CDR1 is SGHRS and CDR2 YFSETQ. This CDR3 is 17 amino acids long. The whole variable domain, filled in from reference TRBV5-1 and TRBJ2-2, reads KAGVTQTPRYLIKTRGQQVTLSCSPISGHRSVSWYQQTPGQGLQFLFEYFSETQRNKGNFPGRFSGRQFSNSRSEMNVSTLELGDSALYLCASSLEVAGSGTGELFFGEGSRLTVL.

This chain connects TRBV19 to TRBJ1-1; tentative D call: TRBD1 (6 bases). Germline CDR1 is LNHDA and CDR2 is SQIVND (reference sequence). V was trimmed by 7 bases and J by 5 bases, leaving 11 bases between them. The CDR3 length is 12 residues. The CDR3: CASNQGLTEAFF. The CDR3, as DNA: TGTGCCAGTAACCAGGGGCTGACTGAAGCTTTCTTT. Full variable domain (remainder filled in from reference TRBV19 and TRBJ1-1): DGGITQSPKYLFRKEGQNVTLSCEQNLNHDAMYWYRQDPGQGLRLIYYSQIVNDFQKGDIAEGYSVSREKKESFPLTVTSAQKNPTAFYLCASNQGLTEAFFGQGTRLTVV.

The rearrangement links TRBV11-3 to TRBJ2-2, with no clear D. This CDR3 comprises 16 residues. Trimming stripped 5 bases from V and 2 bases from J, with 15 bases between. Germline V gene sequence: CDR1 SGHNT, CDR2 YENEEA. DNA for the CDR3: TGTGCCAGCAGCCAACGAACCGGGTCCAACACCGGGGAGCTGTTTTTT. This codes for CASSQRTGSNTGELFF.

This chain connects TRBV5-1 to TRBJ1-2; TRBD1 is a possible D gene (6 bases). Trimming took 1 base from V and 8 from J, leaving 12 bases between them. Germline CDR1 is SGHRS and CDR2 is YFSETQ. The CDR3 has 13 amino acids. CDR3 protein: CASSLSTGNGYTF. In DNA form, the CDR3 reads TGCGCCAGCAGCTTGTCTACAGGGAACGGCTACACCTTC.

In nucleotides, the CDR3 is TGTGCCAGCAGCCCCCCGGACACAAAAATGAACGAGCAGTACTTC. Its protein is CASSPPDTKMNEQYF. V and J are TRBV5-6 and TRBJ2-7; TRBD1 is a possible D gene (5 bases). Germline loops: CDR1 SGHDT, CDR2 YYEEEE. Trimming took off 4 bases at V and 5 bases at J, with 19 bases between the two ends. The CDR3 runs 15 residues.

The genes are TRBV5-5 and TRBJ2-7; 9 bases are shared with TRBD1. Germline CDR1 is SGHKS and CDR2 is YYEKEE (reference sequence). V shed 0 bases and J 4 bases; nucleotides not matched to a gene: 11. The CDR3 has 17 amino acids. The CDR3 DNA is TGTGCCAGCAGCTTGGTCCCAGGACAGGGGAAGGCGTACGAGCAGTACTTC. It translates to CASSLVPGQGKAYEQYF. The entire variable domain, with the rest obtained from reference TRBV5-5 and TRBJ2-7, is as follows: DAGVTQSPTHLIKTRGQQVTLRCSPISGHKSVSWYQQVLGQGPQFIFQYYEKEERGRGNFPDRFSARQFPNYSSELNVNALLLGDSALYLCASSLVPGQGKAYEQYFGPGTRLTVT.

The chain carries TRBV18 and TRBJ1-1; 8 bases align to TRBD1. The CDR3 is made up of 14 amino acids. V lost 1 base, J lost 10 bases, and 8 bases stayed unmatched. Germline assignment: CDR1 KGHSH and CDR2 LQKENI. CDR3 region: CASSPQGQGGLAFF. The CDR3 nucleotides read TGTGCCAGCTCACCACAAGGACAGGGTGGGTTAGCTTTCTTT. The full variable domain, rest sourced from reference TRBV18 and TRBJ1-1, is NAGVMQNPRHLVRRRGQEARLRCSPMKGHSHVYWYRQLPEEGLKFMVYLQKENIIDESGMPKERFSAEFPKEGPSILRIQQVVRGDSAAYFCASSPQGQGGLAFFGQGTRLTVV.

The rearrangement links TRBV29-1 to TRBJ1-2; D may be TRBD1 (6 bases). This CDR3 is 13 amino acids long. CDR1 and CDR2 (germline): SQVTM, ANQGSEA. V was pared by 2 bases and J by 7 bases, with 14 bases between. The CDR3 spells CSVEWGRTFGYTF. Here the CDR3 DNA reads TGCAGCGTTGAATGGGGGCGAACTTTTGGCTACACCTTC.

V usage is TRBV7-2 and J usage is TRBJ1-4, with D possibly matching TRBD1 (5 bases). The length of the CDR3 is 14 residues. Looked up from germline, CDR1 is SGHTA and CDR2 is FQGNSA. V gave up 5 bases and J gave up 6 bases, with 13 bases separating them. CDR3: CASSPVIRDEKLFF. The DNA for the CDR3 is TGTGCCAGCAGCCCGGTAATCAGGGATGAAAAACTGTTTTTT.

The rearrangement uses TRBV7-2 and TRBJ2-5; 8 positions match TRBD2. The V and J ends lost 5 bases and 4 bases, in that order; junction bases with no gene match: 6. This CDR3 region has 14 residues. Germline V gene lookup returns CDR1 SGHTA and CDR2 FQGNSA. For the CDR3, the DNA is TGTGCCAGCAGCCGGGGGGGGACCAGAGAGACCCAGTACTTC. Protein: CASSRGGTRETQYF.

CDR3: CASSSSGTRDEQFF. CDR3 bases: TGTGCCAGCAGCTCCTCCGGGACTAGAGATGAGCAGTTCTTC. The rearrangement joins TRBV7-3 to TRBJ2-1; 8 bases are shared with TRBD2. Looked up from germline, CDR1 is SGHTA and CDR2 is FQGTGA. The ends lost 4 bases at V and 8 bases at J; junction bases unmatched: 7. The CDR3 contains 14 residues.

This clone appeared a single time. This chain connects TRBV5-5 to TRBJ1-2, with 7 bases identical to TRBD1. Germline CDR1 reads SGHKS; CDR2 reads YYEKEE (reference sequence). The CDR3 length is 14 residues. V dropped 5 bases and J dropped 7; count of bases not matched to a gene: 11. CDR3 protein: CASRVEGAFIGYTF. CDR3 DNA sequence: TGTGCCAGCAGAGTCGAGGGGGCGTTCATTGGCTACACCTTC.

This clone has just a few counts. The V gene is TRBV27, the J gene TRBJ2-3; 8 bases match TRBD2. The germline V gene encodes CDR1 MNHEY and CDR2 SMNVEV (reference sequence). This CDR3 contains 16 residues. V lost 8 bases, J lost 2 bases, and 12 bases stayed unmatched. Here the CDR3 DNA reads TGTGCCAGCCTCCTGCGGGGCGGGAGGAACACAGATACGCAGTATTTT. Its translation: CASLLRGGRNTDTQYF.

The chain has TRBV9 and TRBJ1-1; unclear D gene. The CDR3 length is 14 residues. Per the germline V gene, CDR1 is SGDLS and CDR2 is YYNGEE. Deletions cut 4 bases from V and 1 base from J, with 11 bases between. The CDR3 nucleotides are TGTGCCAGCAGCCCCTTTACAGAGAACACTGAAGCTTTCTTT. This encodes CASSPFTENTEAFF.

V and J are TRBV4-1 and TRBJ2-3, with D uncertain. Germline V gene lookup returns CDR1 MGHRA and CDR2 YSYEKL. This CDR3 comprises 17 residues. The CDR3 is CDVGVRSKPTSTDTQYF. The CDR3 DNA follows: TGCGACGTCGGAGTGCGGTCAAAGCCAACTAGCACAGATACGCAGTATTTT.

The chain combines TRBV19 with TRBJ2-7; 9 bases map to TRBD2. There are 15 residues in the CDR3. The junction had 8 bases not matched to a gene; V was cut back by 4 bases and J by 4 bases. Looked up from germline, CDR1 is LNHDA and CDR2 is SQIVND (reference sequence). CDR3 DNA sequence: TGTGCCAGTAGTAGACTAGCGGCGGATATTTACGAGCAGTACTTC. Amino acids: CASSRLAADIYEQYF.